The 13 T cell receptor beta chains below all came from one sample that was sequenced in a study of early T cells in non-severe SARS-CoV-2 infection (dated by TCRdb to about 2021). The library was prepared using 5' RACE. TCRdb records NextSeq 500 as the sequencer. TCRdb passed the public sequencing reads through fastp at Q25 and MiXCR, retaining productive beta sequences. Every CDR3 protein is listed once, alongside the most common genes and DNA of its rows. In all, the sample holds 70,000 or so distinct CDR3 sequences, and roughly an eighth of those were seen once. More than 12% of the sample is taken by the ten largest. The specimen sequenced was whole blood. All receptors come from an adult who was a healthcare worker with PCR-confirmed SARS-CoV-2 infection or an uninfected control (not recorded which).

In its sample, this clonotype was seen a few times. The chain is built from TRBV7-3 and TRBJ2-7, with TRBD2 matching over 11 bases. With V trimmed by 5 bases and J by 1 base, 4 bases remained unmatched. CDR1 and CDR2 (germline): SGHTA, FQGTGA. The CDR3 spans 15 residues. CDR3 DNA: TGTGCCAGCAGCGTCACTAGCGGGGGATCCTACGAGCAGTACTTC. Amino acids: CASSVTSGGSYEQYF.

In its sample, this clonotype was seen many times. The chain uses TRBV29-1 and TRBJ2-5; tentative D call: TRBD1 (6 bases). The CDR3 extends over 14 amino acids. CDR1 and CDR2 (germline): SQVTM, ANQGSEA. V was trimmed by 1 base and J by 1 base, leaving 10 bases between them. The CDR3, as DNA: TGCAGCGTTGAAGGGCAGGGGAGCCAAGAGACCCAGTACTTC. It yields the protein CSVEGQGSQETQYF.

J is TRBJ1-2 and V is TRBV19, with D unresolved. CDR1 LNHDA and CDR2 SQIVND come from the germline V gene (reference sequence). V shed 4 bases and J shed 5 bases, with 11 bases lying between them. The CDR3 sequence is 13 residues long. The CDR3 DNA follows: TGTGCCAGTAGTACCGGGAACCTTTATGGCTACACCTTC. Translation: CASSTGNLYGYTF.

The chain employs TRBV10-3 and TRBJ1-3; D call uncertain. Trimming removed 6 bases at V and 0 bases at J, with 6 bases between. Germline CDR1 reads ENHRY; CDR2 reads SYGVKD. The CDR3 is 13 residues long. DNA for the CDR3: TGTGCCATCAGCAGAGACTCTGGAAACACCATATATTTT. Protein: CAISRDSGNTIYF.

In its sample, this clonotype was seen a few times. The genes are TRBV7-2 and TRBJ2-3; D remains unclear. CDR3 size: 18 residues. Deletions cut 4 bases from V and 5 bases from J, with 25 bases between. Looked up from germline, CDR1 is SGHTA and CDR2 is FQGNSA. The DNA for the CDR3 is TGTGCCAGCAGCTCTAAGCTGGGCGATTCTAGGAGATTAGATACGCAGTATTTT. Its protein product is CASSSKLGDSRRLDTQYF.

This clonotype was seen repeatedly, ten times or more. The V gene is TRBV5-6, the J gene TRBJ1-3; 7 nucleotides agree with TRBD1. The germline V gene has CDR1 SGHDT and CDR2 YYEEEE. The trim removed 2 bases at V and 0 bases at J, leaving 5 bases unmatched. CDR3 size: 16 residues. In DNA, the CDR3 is TGTGCCAGCAGCTTCTGGGGGACAGTCTCTGGAAACACCATATATTTT. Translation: CASSFWGTVSGNTIYF.

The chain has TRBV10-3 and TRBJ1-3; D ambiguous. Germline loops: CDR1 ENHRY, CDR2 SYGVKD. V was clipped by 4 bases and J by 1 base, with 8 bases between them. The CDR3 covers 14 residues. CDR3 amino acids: CAISAETSGNTIYF. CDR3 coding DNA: TGTGCCATCAGTGCGGAGACATCTGGAAACACCATATATTTT.

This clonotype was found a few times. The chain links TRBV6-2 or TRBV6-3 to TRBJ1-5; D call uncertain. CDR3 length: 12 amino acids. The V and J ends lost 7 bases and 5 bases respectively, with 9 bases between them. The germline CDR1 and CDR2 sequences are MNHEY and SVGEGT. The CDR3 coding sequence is TGTGCCAGCAATGTCGGTTATCAGCCCCAGCATTTT. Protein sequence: CASNVGYQPQHF.

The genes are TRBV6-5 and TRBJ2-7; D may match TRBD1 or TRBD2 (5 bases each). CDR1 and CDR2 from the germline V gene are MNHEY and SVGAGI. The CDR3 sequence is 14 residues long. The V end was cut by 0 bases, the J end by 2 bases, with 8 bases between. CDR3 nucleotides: TGTGCCAGCAGTTACTCGGGGGAACCCTACGAGCAGTACTTC. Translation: CASSYSGEPYEQYF.

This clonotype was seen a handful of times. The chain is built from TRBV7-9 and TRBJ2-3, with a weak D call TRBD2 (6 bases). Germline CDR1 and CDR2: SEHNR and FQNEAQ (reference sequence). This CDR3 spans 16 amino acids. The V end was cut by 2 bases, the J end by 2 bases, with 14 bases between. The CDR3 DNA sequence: TGTGCCAGCAGCTTACCTAAGGACTATCCCACAGATACGCAGTATTTT. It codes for CASSLPKDYPTDTQYF.

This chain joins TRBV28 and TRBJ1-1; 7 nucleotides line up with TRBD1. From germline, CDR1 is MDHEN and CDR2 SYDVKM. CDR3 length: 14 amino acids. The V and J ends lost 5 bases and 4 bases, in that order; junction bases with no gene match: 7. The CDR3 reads CASSIYRGGTEAFF. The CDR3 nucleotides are TGTGCCAGCAGTATCTACAGGGGAGGCACTGAAGCTTTCTTT.

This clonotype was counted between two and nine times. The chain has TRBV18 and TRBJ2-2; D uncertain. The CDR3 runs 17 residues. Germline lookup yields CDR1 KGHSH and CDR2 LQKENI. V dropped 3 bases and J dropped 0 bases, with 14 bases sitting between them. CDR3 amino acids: CASSPHPPGANTGELFF. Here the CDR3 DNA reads TGTGCCAGCTCACCGCATCCCCCAGGAGCGAACACCGGGGAGCTGTTTTTT.

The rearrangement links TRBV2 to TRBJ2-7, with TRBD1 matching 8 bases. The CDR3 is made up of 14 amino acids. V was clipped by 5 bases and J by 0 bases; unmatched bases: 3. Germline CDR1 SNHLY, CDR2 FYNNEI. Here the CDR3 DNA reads TGTGCCAGCAGTCGGACAGGGAGCTCCTACGAGCAGTACTTC. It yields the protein CASSRTGSSYEQYF.